The 6 T cell receptor beta chains listed next were all sequenced from one sample in a study of regulatory T cells in long-lasting Graves disease. The time point: persistent/refractory GD, antithyroid drugs over 5 years with positive TRAb. PBMC RNA served as the TCR library source. CDR3-region Arm-PCR and iRepertoire HTBI primers produced the TCR beta libraries. TCRdb itself ran the multiplex PCR reads through MiXCR, one entry per CDR3 protein. This sample has 400,000 or so distinct CDR3 sequences; around 21% occur once, and the top ten carry around 20%. Specimen: peripheral blood mononuclear cells (PBMCs), collected when the disease was refractory, from a patient treated with antithyroid drugs. Source of these receptors: a female donor with Graves disease.

This clonotype was seen a handful of times. The rearrangement uses TRBV6-1 and TRBJ2-7; possibly TRBD2 for D (5 bases). This CDR3 region has 16 residues. V lost 5 bases and J lost 3, with 20 bases in between. CDR1 and CDR2 (germline): MNHNS, SASEGT. CDR3 sequence: CASSPTLVEASYEQYF. CDR3 DNA sequence: TGTGCCAGCAGTCCGACCTTAGTGGAGGCGAGCTACGAGCAGTACTTC.

This clonotype was seen ten or more times. The chain combines TRBV11-2 with TRBJ2-7; a weak D match, TRBD2 (5 bases). Trimming removed 4 bases at V and 2 bases at J, with 9 bases between. CDR3 length: 13 residues. Germline V gene sequence: CDR1 SGHAT, CDR2 FQNNGV. CDR3 sequence: CASSWSGPYEQYF. CDR3 DNA sequence: TGTGCCAGCAGCTGGAGCGGACCCTACGAGCAGTACTTC.

The rearrangement joins TRBV7-8 to TRBJ2-2; D perhaps matches TRBD1 (5 bases). The CDR3 is 15 residues long. Trimming cost V 3 bases and J 1 base, with 9 bases left between them. Germline V gene lookup returns CDR1 SGHVS and CDR2 FQNEAQ. CDR3 in amino acids: CASSFLRGNTGELFF. In DNA form, the CDR3 reads TGTGCCAGCAGCTTTCTTAGGGGGAACACCGGGGAGCTGTTTTTT.

The V and J genes are TRBV6-2 or TRBV6-3 and TRBJ1-5; maybe TRBD1 (6 bases). This CDR3 region has 16 residues. CDR1 MNHEY and CDR2 SVGEGT come from the germline V gene. V was shortened by 3 bases and J by 2 bases, with 14 bases between the two germline ends. CDR3 DNA: TGTGCCAGCAGTTATCGGGACACGGTGGGCAATCAGCCCCAGCATTTT. The encoded protein is CASSYRDTVGNQPQHF.

This clonotype came up a few times. The gene calls are TRBV7-9 and TRBJ2-7; the match to TRBD2 covers 9 bases. CDR1 is SEHNR and CDR2 is FQNEAQ in the germline V gene (reference sequence). V shed 2 bases and J 2 bases; nucleotides not matched to a gene: 7. The CDR3 spans 16 residues. Here the CDR3 reads CASSLFRLAGTYEQYF. CDR3 in DNA: TGTGCCAGCAGCTTATTCCGGCTAGCGGGAACCTACGAGCAGTACTTC.

This clonotype showed up many times. The chain carries TRBV7-2 and TRBJ1-4, with a weak D call TRBD1 (5 bases). The CDR3 runs 16 residues. The V end was cut by 0 bases, the J end by 2 bases, with 10 bases between. Germline CDR1 and CDR2: SGHTA and FQGNSA. This CDR3 reads CASSLAGQGTNEKLFF. CDR3 nucleotides: TGTGCCAGCAGCTTAGCTGGCCAGGGTACTAATGAAAAACTGTTTTTT. The full variable domain, in which reference TRBV7-2 and TRBJ1-4 provide the parts outside the CDR3, is GAGVSQSPSNKVTEKGKDVELRCDPISGHTALYWYRQSLGQGLEFLIYFQGNSAPDKSGLPSDRFSAERTGGSVSTLTIQRTQQEDSAVYLCASSLAGQGTNEKLFFGSGTQLSVL.